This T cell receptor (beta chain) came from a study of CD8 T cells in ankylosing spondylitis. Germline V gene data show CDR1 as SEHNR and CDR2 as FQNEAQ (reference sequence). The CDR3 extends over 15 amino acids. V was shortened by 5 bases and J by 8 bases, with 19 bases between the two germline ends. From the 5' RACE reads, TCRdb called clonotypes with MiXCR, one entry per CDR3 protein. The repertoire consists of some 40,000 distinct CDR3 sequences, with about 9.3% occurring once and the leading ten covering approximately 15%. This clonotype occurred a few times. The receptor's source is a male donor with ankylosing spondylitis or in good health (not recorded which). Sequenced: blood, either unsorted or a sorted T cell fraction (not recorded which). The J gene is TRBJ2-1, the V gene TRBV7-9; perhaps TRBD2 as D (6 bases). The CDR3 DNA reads TGTGCCAGCAGCCCGCGGGTCCGGGGGTTCCATGAGCAGTTCTTC. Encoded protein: CASSPRVRGFHEQFF. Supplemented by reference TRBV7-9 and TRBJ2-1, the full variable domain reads DTGVSQNPRHKITKRGQNVTFRCDPISEHNRLYWYRQTLGQGPEFLTYFQNEAQLEKSRLLSDRFSAERPKGSFSTLEIQRTEQGDSAMYLCASSPRVRGFHEQFFGPGTRLTVL.